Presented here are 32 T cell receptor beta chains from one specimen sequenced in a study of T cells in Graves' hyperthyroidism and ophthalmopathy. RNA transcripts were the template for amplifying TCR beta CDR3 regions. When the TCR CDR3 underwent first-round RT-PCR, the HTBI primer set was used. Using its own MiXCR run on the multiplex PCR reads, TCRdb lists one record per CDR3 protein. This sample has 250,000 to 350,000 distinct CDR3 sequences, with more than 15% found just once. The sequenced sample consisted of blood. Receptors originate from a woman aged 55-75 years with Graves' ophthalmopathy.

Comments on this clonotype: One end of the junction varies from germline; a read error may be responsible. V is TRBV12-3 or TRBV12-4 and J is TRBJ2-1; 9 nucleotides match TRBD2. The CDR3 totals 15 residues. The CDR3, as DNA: TGTGCCAGCAGCTTAGCGGGAGTACATCTCCATGAGCAGTTCTTC. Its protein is CASSLAGVHLHEQFF.

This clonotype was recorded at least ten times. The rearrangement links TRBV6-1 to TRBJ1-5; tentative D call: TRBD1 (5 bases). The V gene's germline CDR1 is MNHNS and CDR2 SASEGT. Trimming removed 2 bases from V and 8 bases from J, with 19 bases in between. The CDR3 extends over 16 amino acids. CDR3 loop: CASSESRGGGGKPQHF. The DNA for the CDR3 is TGTGCCAGCAGTGAAAGTCGGGGGGGAGGAGGGAAGCCCCAGCATTTT.

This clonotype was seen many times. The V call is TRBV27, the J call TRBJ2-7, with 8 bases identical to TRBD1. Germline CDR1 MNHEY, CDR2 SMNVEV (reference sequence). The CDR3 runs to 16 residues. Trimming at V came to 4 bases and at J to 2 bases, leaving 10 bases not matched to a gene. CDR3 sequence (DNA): TGTGCCAGCAGTTCACTCGGGACAGGCCGTCCCTACGAGCAGTACTTC. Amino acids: CASSSLGTGRPYEQYF.

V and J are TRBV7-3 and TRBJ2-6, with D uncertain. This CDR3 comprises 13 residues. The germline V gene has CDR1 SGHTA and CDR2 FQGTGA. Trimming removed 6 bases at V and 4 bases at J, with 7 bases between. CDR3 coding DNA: TGTGCCAGCAGGTCTGAAGGGGCCAACGTCCTGACTTTC. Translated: CASRSEGANVLTF.

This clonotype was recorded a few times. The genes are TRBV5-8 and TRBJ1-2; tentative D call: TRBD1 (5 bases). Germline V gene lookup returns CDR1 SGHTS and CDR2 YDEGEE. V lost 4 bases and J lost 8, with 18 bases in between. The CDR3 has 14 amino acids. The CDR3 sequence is CASSPAEAGRGYTF. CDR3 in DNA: TGTGCCAGCAGCCCGGCAGAGGCAGGGCGCGGCTACACCTTC.

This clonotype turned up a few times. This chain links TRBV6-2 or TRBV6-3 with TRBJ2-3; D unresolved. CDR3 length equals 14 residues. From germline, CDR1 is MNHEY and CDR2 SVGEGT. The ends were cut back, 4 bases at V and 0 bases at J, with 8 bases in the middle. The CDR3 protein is CASSFRRSTDTQYF. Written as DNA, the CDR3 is TGTGCCAGCAGTTTCCGACGGAGCACAGATACGCAGTATTTT.

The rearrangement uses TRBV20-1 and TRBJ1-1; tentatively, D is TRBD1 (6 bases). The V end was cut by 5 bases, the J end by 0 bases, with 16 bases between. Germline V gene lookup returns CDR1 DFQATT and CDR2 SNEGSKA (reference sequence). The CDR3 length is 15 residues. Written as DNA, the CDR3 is TGCAGTGCTCAAAACAGGGCTAGGGTGAACACTGAAGCTTTCTTT. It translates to CSAQNRARVNTEAFF.

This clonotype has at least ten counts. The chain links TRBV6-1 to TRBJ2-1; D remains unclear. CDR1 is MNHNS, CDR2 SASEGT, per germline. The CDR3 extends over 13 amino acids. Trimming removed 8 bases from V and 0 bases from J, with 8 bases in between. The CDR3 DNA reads TGTGCCAGCTGCAGTACCTCCTACAATGAGCAGTTCTTC. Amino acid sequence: CASCSTSYNEQFF.

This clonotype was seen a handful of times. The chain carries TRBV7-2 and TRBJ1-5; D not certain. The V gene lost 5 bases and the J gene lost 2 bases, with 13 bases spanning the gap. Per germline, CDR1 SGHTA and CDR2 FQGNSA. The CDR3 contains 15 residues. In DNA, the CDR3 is TGTGCCAGCAGCCCTTCCCGGGGAGGCAATCAGCCCCAGCATTTT. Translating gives CASSPSRGGNQPQHF.

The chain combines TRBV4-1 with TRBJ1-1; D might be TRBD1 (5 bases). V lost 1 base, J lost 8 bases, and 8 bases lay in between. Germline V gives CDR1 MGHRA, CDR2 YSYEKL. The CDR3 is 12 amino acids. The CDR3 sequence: CASSQGPGEAFF. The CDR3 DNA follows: TGCGCCAGCAGCCAAGGTCCAGGGGAAGCTTTCTTT.

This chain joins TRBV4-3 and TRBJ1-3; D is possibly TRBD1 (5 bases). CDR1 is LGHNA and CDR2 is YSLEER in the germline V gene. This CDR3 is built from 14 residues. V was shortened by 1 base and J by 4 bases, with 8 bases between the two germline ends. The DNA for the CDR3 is TGCGCCAGCAGCCAAGGGGGGGTCGGAAACACCATATATTTT. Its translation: CASSQGGVGNTIYF.

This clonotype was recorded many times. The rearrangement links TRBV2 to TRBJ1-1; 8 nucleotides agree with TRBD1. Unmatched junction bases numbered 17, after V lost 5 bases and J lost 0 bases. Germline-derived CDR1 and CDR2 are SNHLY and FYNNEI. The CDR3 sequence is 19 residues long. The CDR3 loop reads CASSMGPAGTGNMNTEAFF. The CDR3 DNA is TGTGCCAGCAGTATGGGCCCGGCCGGGACAGGAAACATGAACACTGAAGCTTTCTTT.

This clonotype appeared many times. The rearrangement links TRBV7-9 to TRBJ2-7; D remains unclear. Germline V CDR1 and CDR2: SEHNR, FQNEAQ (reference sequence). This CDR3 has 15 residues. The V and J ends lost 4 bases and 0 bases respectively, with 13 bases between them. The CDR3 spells CASSSPGSLSYEQYF. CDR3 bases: TGTGCCAGCAGCTCCCCGGGCTCCCTCTCCTACGAGCAGTACTTC. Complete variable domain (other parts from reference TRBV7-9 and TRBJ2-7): DTGVSQNPRHKITKRGQNVTFRCDPISEHNRLYWYRQTLGQGPEFLTYFQNEAQLEKSRLLSDRFSAERPKGSFSTLEIQRTEQGDSAMYLCASSSPGSLSYEQYFGPGTRLTVT.

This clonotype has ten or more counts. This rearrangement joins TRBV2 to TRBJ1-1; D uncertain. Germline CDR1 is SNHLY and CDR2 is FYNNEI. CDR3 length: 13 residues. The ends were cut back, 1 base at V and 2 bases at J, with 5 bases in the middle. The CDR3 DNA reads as TGTGCCAGCAGTGAAGGCAGAAACACTGAAGCTTTCTTT. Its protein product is CASSEGRNTEAFF.

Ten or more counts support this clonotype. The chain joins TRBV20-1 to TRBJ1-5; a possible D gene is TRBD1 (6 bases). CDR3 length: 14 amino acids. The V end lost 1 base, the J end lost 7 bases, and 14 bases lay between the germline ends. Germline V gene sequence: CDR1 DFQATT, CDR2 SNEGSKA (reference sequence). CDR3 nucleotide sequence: TGCAGTGCTAGAGTAGGGACAACGCTGCAGCCCCAGCATTTT. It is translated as CSARVGTTLQPQHF.

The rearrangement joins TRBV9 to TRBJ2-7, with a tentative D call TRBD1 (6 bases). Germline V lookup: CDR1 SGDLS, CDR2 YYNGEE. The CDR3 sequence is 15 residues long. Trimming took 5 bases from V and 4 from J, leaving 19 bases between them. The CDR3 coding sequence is TGTGCCAGCAGTCCCACCGGACAGAAAAGTTACGAGCAGTACTTC. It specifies CASSPTGQKSYEQYF.

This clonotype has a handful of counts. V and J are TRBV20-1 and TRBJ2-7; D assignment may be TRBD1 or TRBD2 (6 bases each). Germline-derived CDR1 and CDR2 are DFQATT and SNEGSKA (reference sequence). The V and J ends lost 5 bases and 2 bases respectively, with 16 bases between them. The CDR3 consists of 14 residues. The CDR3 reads CSAGGGPLPYEQYF. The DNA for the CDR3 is TGCAGTGCTGGAGGGGGTCCCCTCCCCTACGAGCAGTACTTC.

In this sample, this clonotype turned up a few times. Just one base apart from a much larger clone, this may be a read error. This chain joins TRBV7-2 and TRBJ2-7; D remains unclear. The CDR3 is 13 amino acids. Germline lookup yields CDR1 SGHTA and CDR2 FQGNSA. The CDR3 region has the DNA TGTGCCTGCAGCTTAGTTGACGGGTACGAGCAGTACTTC. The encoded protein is CACSLVDGYEQYF.

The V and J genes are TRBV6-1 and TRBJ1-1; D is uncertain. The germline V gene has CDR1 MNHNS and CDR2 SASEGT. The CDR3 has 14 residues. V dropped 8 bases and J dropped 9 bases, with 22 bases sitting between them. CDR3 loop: CASGKDLLSVQAFF. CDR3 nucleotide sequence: TGTGCCAGCGGGAAGGACCTCCTCTCGGTTCAAGCTTTCTTT.

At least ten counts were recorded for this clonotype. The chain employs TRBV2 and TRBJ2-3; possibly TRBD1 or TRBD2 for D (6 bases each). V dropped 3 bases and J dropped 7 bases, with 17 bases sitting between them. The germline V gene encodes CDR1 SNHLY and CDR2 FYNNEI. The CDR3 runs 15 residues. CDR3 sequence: CASSDGGRAPYTQYF. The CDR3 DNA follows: TGTGCCAGCAGTGACGGGGGCCGCGCCCCCTATACGCAGTATTTT.

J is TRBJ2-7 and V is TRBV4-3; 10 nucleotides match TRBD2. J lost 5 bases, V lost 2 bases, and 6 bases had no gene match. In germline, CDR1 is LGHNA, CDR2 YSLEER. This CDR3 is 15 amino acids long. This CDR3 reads CASSQMGLAGDEQYF. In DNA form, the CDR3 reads TGCGCCAGCAGCCAAATGGGCCTAGCGGGAGACGAGCAGTACTTC.

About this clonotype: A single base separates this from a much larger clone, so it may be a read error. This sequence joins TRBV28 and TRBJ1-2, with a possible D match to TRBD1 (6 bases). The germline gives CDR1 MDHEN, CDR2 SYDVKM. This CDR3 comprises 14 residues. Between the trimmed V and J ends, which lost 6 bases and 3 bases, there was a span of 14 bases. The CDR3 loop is CASSSGGGDYGYTF. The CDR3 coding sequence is TGTGCCAGCAGCTCGGGAGGGGGGGACTATGGCTACACCTTC.

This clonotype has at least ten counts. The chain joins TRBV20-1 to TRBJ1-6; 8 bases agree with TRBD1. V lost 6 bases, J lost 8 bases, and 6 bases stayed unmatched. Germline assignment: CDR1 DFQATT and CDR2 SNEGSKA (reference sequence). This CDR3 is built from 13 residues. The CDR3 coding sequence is TGCAGTGCCGCGGGACAGGCGGATTCACCCCTCCACTTT. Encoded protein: CSAAGQADSPLHF.

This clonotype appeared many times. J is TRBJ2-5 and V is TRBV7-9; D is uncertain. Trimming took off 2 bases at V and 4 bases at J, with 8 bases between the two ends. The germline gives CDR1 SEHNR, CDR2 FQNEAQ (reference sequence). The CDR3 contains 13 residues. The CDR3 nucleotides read TGTGCCAGCAGCTTAAGCGTAGGAGAGACCCAGTACTTC. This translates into CASSLSVGETQYF.

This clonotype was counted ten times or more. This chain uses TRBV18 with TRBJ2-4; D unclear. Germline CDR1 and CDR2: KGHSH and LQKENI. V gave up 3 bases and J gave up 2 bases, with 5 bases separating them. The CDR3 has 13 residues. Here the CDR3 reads CASSPQTKNIQYF. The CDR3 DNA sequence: TGTGCCAGCTCACCCCAGACCAAAAACATTCAGTACTTC. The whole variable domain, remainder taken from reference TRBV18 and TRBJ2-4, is NAGVMQNPRHLVRRRGQEARLRCSPMKGHSHVYWYRQLPEEGLKFMVYLQKENIIDESGMPKERFSAEFPKEGPSILRIQQVVRGDSAAYFCASSPQTKNIQYFGAGTRLSVL.

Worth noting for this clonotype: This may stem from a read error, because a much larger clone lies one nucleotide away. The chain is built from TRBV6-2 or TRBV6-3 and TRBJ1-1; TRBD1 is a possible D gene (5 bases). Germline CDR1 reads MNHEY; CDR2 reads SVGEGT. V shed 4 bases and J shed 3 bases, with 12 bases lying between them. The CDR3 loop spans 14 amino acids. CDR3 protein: CASSSPQGDTEAFF. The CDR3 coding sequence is TGTGCCAGCAGTTCGCCCCAGGGTGACACTGAAGCTTTCTTT.

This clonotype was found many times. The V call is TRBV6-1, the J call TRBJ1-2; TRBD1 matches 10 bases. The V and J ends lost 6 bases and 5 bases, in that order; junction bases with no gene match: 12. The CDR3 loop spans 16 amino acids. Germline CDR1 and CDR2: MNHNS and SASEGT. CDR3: CASRMTGGPPEYGYTF. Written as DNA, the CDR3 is TGTGCCAGCAGAATGACAGGGGGCCCTCCGGAATATGGCTACACCTTC.

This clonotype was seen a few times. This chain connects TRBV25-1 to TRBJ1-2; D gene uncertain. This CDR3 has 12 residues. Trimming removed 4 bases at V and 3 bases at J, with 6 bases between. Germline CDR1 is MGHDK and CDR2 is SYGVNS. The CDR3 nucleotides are TGTGCCAGCAGTGGGGGTTACTATGGCTACACCTTC. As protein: CASSGGYYGYTF.

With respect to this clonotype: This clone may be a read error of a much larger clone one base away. CDR3 amino acids: CASSLDGGPNTEAFF. The CDR3 region has the DNA TGTGCCAGCAGCTTGGACGGGGGGCCGAACACTGAAGCTTTCTTT. The V and J genes are TRBV5-6 and TRBJ1-1; possible D gene TRBD1, 6 bases. The germline V gene encodes CDR1 SGHDT and CDR2 YYEEEE. V lost 0 bases, J lost 1 base, and 10 bases lay in between. The CDR3 spans 15 residues.

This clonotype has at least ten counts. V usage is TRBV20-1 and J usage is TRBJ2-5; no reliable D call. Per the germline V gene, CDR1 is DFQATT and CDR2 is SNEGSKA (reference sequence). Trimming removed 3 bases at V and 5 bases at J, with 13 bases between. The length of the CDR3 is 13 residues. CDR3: CSARIHISETQYF. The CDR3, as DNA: TGCAGTGCTAGGATTCATATCTCGGAGACCCAGTACTTC.

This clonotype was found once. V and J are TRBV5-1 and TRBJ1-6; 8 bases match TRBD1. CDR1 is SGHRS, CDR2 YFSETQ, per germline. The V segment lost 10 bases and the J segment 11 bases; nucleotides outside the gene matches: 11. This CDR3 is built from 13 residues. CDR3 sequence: CASCETGDAPLHF. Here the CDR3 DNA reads TGCGCCTCTTGCGAGACAGGGGATGCACCCCTCCACTTT.

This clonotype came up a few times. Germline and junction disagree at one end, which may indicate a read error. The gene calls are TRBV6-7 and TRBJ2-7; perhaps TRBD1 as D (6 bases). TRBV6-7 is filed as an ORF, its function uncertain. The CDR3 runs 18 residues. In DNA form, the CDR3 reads TGTGCCAGCAGTTACTCACCGGGACAAAAATACCCTTCCTACAAGCAGTACTTC. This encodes CASSYSPGQKYPSYKQYF.